Listed below are T cell receptor beta chains from one sample, sequenced in a study of T cell repertoires in cytomegalovirus infection. The antigens for these receptors are not known. TCRdb independently ran MiXCR on the reads; one entry per CDR3 protein. The data show approximately 770,000 distinct CDR3 sequences, just under 30% seen once. Sequencing was performed on cultured CD8+ T cells from PBMCs, taken from culture after CMV antigen stimulation. The receptor source for this set is a human donor in good health (CMV status not recorded). Some clones in this sample may be carry-over from other donors' samples. Each CDR3 is given with its conserved first and last residue. The order of the fields is J gene, D gene, clone size, V gene, CDR3 protein, CDR3 DNA. A D gene is named only where the DNA matches it firmly. Clone size appears in some rows only: once, few, many, or a class for an expanded clone.

TRBJ1-1 . few TRBV25-1 CASSDADKNTEAFF TGTGCCAGCAGTGATGCAGATAAGAACACTGAAGCTTTCTTT
TRBJ1-1 TRBD1 . TRBV5-8 CASGTGGGSTEAFF TGTGCCAGCGGGACAGGGGGCGGTAGCACTGAAGCTTTCTTT
TRBJ1-2 . many TRBV5-6 CASSFTGQSGYTF TGTGCCAGCAGCTTTACAGGACAATCTGGCTACACCTTC
TRBJ1-1 TRBD1 . TRBV6-2/TRBV6-3 CASTSGGPEAFF TGTGCCAGCACTTCAGGGGGCCCTGAAGCTTTCTTT
TRBJ1-2 . . TRBV7-2 CASSPDRYGYTF TGTGCCAGCAGCCCCGACAGATATGGCTACACCTTC
TRBJ2-1 . few TRBV7-9 CASSLLLRIEQFF TGTGCCAGCAGCCTCCTCTTAAGGATTGAGCAGTTCTTC
TRBJ1-1 . . TRBV13 CASSLGTARGTEAFF TGTGCCAGCAGCTTAGGTACGGCACGGGGGACTGAAGCTTTCTTT
TRBJ1-2 TRBD1 many TRBV7-8 CASTISPGTGNHGYTF TGTGCCAGCACCATCAGTCCCGGGACAGGGAACCATGGCTACACCTTC
TRBJ2-3 TRBD2 . TRBV2 CASSVSGGAEDTQYF TGTGCCAGCAGTGTTAGCGGGGGGGCCGAAGATACGCAGTATTTT
TRBJ1-3 . . TRBV7-9 CALEILWDRGNTIYF TGTGCCTTAGAAATTCTCTGGGACCGCGGAAACACCATATATTTT
TRBJ1-3 . . TRBV5-1 CASSFEDGGNTIYF TGCGCCAGCAGCTTCGAGGACGGGGGAAACACCATATATTTT
TRBJ1-4 . many TRBV7-9 CASTRMVWRLTNEKLFF TGTGCCAGCACACGGATGGTCTGGAGACTAACTAATGAAAAACTGTTTTTT
TRBJ1-5 . few TRBV7-9 CASSITGSQPQHF TGTGCCAGCAGCATAACAGGGAGCCAGCCCCAGCATTTT
TRBJ2-1 TRBD2 . TRBV6-4 CASPSSGGHSSYNEQFF TGTGCCAGCCCAAGTAGCGGGGGCCACAGCTCCTACAATGAGCAGTTCTTC
TRBJ1-2 . . TRBV7-9 CASSRVGYTF TGTGCCAGCAGCCGCGTTGGCTACACCTTC
TRBJ1-6 . few TRBV6-1 CASSGQELNSPLHF TGTGCCAGCAGTGGACAGGAGCTAAATTCACCCCTCCACTTT
TRBJ2-7 . . TRBV2 CASSESGYF TGTGCCAGCAGTGAGTCAGGGTACTTC
TRBJ1-1 . . TRBV6-1 CASRTYRAMNTEAFF TGTGCCAGCCGCACCTACAGGGCCATGAACACTGAAGCTTTCTTT
TRBJ2-2 TRBD1 few TRBV7-9 CASSLDYQGENTGELFF TGTGCCAGCAGCTTAGACTACCAGGGGGAGAACACCGGGGAGCTGTTTTTT
TRBJ2-1 TRBD2 . TRBV6-5 CASSGGASGYNEQFF TGTGCCAGCAGTGGCGGGGCTAGCGGATACAATGAGCAGTTCTTC
TRBJ1-1 . few TRBV12-3/TRBV12-4 CASSEDIPLNTEAFF TGTGCCAGCAGTGAGGACATCCCTTTGAACACTGAAGCTTTCTTT
TRBJ1-1 . few TRBV9 CASTPGRGTNTEAFF TGTGCCAGCACCCCAGGGCGCGGAACGAACACTGAAGCTTTCTTT
TRBJ2-5 TRBD2 few TRBV4-2 CASSQDLAGGPLRETQYF TGTGCCAGCAGCCAAGACCTAGCGGGGGGGCCCCTGAGGGAGACCCAGTACTTC
TRBJ2-5 . . TRBV13 CASSSRSGTSQETQYF TGTGCCAGCAGCTCCCGCTCCGGGACGTCCCAAGAGACCCAGTACTTC
TRBJ2-3 . . TRBV7-3 CASSVQGTSTDTQYF TGTGCCAGCAGCGTACAGGGGACTAGCACAGATACGCAGTATTTT
TRBJ2-1 TRBD2 . TRBV3-1 CASSQDRLAEAYNEQFF TGTGCCAGCAGCCAAGACCGACTAGCGGAGGCCTACAATGAGCAGTTCTTC
TRBJ2-2 TRBD1 few TRBV7-6 CASSSRDRGRPGELFF TGTGCCAGCAGCTCCCGGGACAGGGGGCGTCCCGGGGAGCTGTTTTTT
TRBJ2-2 TRBD2 few TRBV5-5 CASSFSPSGANTGELFF TGTGCCAGCAGCTTCTCCCCTAGCGGGGCCAACACCGGGGAGCTGTTTTTT
TRBJ1-1 . . TRBV29-1 CSIEEDSAGTEAFF TGCAGCATTGAAGAAGACTCGGCGGGCACTGAAGCTTTCTTT
TRBJ2-7 . once TRBV7-6 CASSTYLSYEQYF TGTGCCAGCAGCACCTACCTTTCCTACGAGCAGTACTTC
TRBJ1-5 TRBD1 few TRBV7-9 CASSLGTGGERFYQPQHF TGTGCCAGCAGCTTAGGGACAGGGGGCGAGAGGTTCTATCAGCCCCAGCATTTT
TRBJ2-7 . . TRBV6-1 CASPLGAEQYF TGTGCCAGCCCCCTCGGTGCCGAGCAGTACTTC
TRBJ2-1 TRBD2 . TRBV6-5 CASSYELVTSGAEQFF TGTGCCAGCAGTTACGAGCTGGTGACTAGCGGGGCTGAGCAGTTCTTC
TRBJ1-4 TRBD1 few TRBV12-3/TRBV12-4 CASSPASTGGEVSNEKLFF TGTGCCAGCAGCCCCGCGAGCACAGGGGGCGAGGTTTCTAATGAAAAACTGTTTTTT
TRBJ1-1 . . TRBV20-1 CSARDQGGESTEAFF TGCAGTGCTAGAGATCAAGGGGGAGAATCCACTGAAGCTTTCTTT
TRBJ2-3 . few TRBV7-8 CASSFGRQGSTDTQYF TGTGCCAGCAGCTTCGGGCGGCAGGGCAGCACAGATACGCAGTATTTT
TRBJ2-1 . . TRBV20-1 CSAISAAYNEQFF TGCAGTGCTATCAGCGCCGCCTACAATGAGCAGTTCTTC
TRBJ1-2 . many TRBV7-2 CASSPGPGYGYTF TGTGCCAGCAGCCCGGGCCCTGGCTATGGCTACACCTTC
TRBJ1-4 . . TRBV4-1 CASTPDGFNEKLFF TGCGCCAGCACTCCTGACGGCTTTAATGAAAAACTGTTTTTT
TRBJ1-1 TRBD1 . TRBV27 CATARRGPNEAFF TGTGCCACCGCTCGCAGGGGGCCAAACGAAGCTTTCTTT
TRBJ2-7 . few TRBV7-2 CASSQLGGHEQYF TGTGCCAGCAGCCAACTAGGGGGGCACGAGCAGTACTTC
TRBJ2-1 TRBD2 . TRBV5-1 CASSTHQASGIVTPLNEQFF TGCGCCAGCTCGACCCATCAAGCTAGCGGGATTGTGACCCCCCTCAATGAGCAGTTCTTC
TRBJ1-1 TRBD1 many TRBV7-9 CASSPGGLNTEAFF TGTGCCAGCAGCCCAGGGGGTCTGAACACTGAAGCTTTCTTT
TRBJ1-1 . few TRBV6-2/TRBV6-3 CASTLAGWENTEAFF TGTGCCAGCACCCTGGCGGGGTGGGAGAACACTGAAGCTTTCTTT
TRBJ1-1 TRBD1 . TRBV6-1 CASSERSGGLNTEAFF TGTGCCAGCAGTGAAAGGTCAGGGGGTCTGAACACTGAAGCTTTCTTT
TRBJ2-7 TRBD2 . TRBV19 CASSIESSGVYEQYF TGTGCCAGTAGTATAGAGTCTAGCGGGGTTTACGAGCAGTACTTC
TRBJ1-1 TRBD1 . TRBV7-2 CASSLAITGDTEAFF TGTGCCAGCAGCTTAGCAATCACAGGGGACACTGAAGCTTTCTTT
TRBJ2-2 . . TRBV2 CASSPDRSLELFF TGTGCCAGCAGCCCCGACAGGAGTTTGGAGCTGTTTTTT
TRBJ1-1 TRBD1 . TRBV6-2/TRBV6-3 CASSHGTGGSVHSEAFF TGTGCCAGCAGCCACGGGACAGGGGGTTCGGTTCACTCTGAAGCTTTCTTT